This TCR beta chain is from a study of cytomegalovirus exposure and HLA in healthy donors. Study information: Samples from HLA-typed donors yielded some 85 million unique TCRs in an early data release. Study-wide results and caveats: Trimming of TCR beta V- and J-genes showed a link, identified in a later analysis, to a missense DCLRE1C variant. The classifier reportedly diagnosed cytomegalovirus status with high sensitivity and specificity. Altogether, 160 or so TCR beta chains were recorded as cytomegalovirus-associated.

V was clipped by 4 bases and J by 0 bases, with 16 bases between them. The CDR3 covers 18 residues. Germline CDR1 MNHNS, CDR2 SASEGT. PCR employed 60 Vbeta and 13 Jbeta primers. This table comes from immunoSEQ multiplex PCR, and its TCRdb copy is limited to in-frame clones, with some not included. The profile covers more than 80,000 clones, with roughly 63% appearing a single time and 2.7% taken by the ten largest. As regards this clone: The antigen remains unidentified.

The chain recombines TRBV6-1 with TRBJ1-6; D is uncertain. The receptor comes from a man aged 50 or older in good health and CMV-seronegative. Sample: PBMCs. The CDR3: CASSGTDGTSSYNSPLHF. In DNA form, the CDR3 reads TGTGCCAGCAGTGGAACCGACGGTACTAGCTCCTATAATTCACCCCTCCACTTT.